These 20 T cell receptor beta chains share one sample of origin, sequenced in a study of post-analysis software for immune sequencing data. Overall study findings and caveats: Four or five TRBV segments, TRBV5-6, TRBV5-1 and TRBV20-1 among them, were found more frequent in patients than controls.

Every TCR beta cDNA library bore unique molecular identifiers. TCRdb fed the PCR reads into MiXCR, producing one record per CDR3 protein. This sample carries about 380,000 distinct CDR3 sequences, roughly 36% of them seen once, and the ten largest clones take 13%. No antigen has been assigned to these receptors. Sequencing used blood. All receptors come from a girl aged 10-17 years with multiple sclerosis.

J is TRBJ1-6 and V is TRBV7-3, with D maybe TRBD1 (5 bases). V lost 2 bases and J lost 10, with 15 bases in between. CDR3 length: 15 residues. Germline V gives CDR1 SGHTA, CDR2 FQGTGA. The chain's CDR3 is CASSLRARVGSPLHF. In DNA form, the CDR3 reads TGTGCCAGCAGCTTACGCGCCAGGGTAGGATCACCCCTCCACTTT. Looking up the rest from reference TRBV7-3 and TRBJ1-6 gives the full variable domain: GAGVSQTPSNKVTEKGKYVELRCDPISGHTALYWYRQSLGQGPEFLIYFQGTGAADDSGLPNDRFFAVRPEGSVSTLKIQRTERGDSAVYLCASSLRARVGSPLHFGNGTRLTVT.

The CDR3 reads CASSTQLDRYTEAFF. The DNA of the CDR3 is TGTGCCAGCAGTACTCAGCTGGACAGATACACTGAAGCTTTCTTT. This rearrangement joins TRBV6-5 to TRBJ1-1; weak D call: TRBD1 (6 bases). Trimming cost V 5 bases and J 3 bases, with 16 bases left between them. The CDR3 runs 15 residues. The germline CDR1 and CDR2 sequences are MNHEY and SVGAGI.

This clonotype was counted a few times. The CDR3 reads CASSQSGRSYEQYF. CDR3 DNA sequence: TGTGCCAGCAGCCAAAGTGGACGGTCCTACGAGCAGTACTTC. This rearrangement joins TRBV3-1 to TRBJ2-7; D unresolved. This CDR3 is 14 amino acids long. Trimming removed 2 bases at V and 1 base at J, with 9 bases between. Germline-derived CDR1 and CDR2 are LGHDT and YNNKEL (reference sequence).

V is TRBV12-3 or TRBV12-4 and J is TRBJ2-1; the match to TRBD2 covers 7 bases. CDR3 size: 14 residues. Germline trimming cut 4 bases from V and 8 bases from J; bases unmatched to any gene: 8. The CDR3 DNA sequence: TGTGCCAGCAGTTGGGCTGGGGGGAGGGATGAGCAGTTCTTC. As protein: CASSWAGGRDEQFF.

This clonotype showed up just a few times. The chain uses TRBV7-9 and TRBJ2-5; the D is unclear. Gene TRBJ2-7 matches the end of the DNA better, so the J call may be wrong. Per germline, CDR1 SEHNR and CDR2 FQNEAQ (reference sequence). This CDR3 has 12 residues. The CDR3 spells CASSLLSHEQYF. CDR3 nucleotides: TGTGCCAGCAGCTTACTTTCGCACGAGCAGTACTTC.

This sequence joins TRBV5-1 and TRBJ1-2; TRBD1 matches at 11 bases. J lost 7 bases, V lost 2 bases, and 4 bases had no gene match. Looked up from germline, CDR1 is SGHRS and CDR2 is YFSETQ. The CDR3 is made up of 14 amino acids. Here the CDR3 reads CASSFVGQGAGYTF. Here the CDR3 DNA reads TGCGCCAGCAGCTTCGTAGGACAGGGGGCTGGCTACACCTTC.

For this clonotype: The junction shows a germline mismatch at one end, possibly a read error. The chain links TRBV3-1 to TRBJ2-7, with 9 bases lining up with TRBD1. The CDR3 sequence is 15 residues long. Germline values: CDR1 LGHDT, CDR2 YNNKEL (reference sequence). The CDR3 reads CAGSPRDRVSYEQYF. The CDR3 nucleotides are TGTGCCGGCAGCCCGCGGGACAGGGTTTCCTACGAGCAGTACTTC.

The chain combines TRBV18 with TRBJ2-7; the D call may be TRBD1 or TRBD2 (5 bases each). Germline CDR1 reads KGHSH; CDR2 reads LQKENI. The CDR3 has 16 residues. The ends were cut back, 2 bases at V and 0 bases at J, with 14 bases in the middle. CDR3 bases: TGTGCCAGCTCACCAGAGGGGTGGACGAGCTCCTACGAGCAGTACTTC. It codes for CASSPEGWTSSYEQYF.

This clonotype was detected only a few times. The chain recombines TRBV6-5 with TRBJ2-1, with no clear D. Germline V CDR1 and CDR2: MNHEY, SVGAGI. Trimming removed 6 bases from V and 7 bases from J, with 10 bases in between. The CDR3 contains 12 residues. For the CDR3, the DNA is TGTGCCAGCAGGTCCTTCAGTAATGAGCAGTTCTTC. Translated, it gives CASRSFSNEQFF.

The chain is built from TRBV30 and TRBJ2-1; D is unclear. The better agreement between TRBJ2-7 and the DNA end casts doubt on the J call. The germline V gene has CDR1 GTSNPN and CDR2 SVGIG (reference sequence). The CDR3 covers 12 residues. The CDR3 here is CAWSRRVSEQYF. Written as DNA, the CDR3 is TGTGCCTGGAGTCGTCGCGTTTCCGAGCAGTACTTC.

The sample holds a few counts of this clonotype. The germline gene is not matched at one end of the junction; a read error may be the cause. This chain joins TRBV5-1 and TRBJ2-5; no clear D gene. The CDR3 is made up of 11 amino acids. Germline values: CDR1 SGHRS, CDR2 YFSETQ. The CDR3, as DNA: TGCGCCAGCAGCTTTCAAGAGGCCCAGTACTTC. Protein sequence: CASSFQEAQYF.

The chain carries TRBV5-1 and TRBJ2-3; D may be TRBD2 (5 bases). Germline V gene data show CDR1 as SGHRS and CDR2 as YFSETQ. This CDR3 comprises 15 residues. Deletions cut 4 bases from V and 3 bases from J, with 15 bases between. The CDR3 DNA follows: TGCGCCAGCAGCCCCGGAAGATTAGCGACAGATACGCAGTATTTT. It translates to CASSPGRLATDTQYF.

The sample holds many counts of this clonotype. The chain recombines TRBV28 with TRBJ2-1; D remains unclear. The V gene lost 5 bases and the J gene lost 7 bases, with 9 bases spanning the gap. This CDR3 spans 12 amino acids. Germline CDR1 reads MDHEN; CDR2 reads SYDVKM. CDR3 nucleotides: TGTGCCAGCAGTGTTTTCTTGAATGAGCAGTTCTTC. Its protein product is CASSVFLNEQFF.

This clonotype was counted between two and nine times. The CDR3: CASSGLAGVNEQFF. The CDR3 DNA reads TGTGCCAGCAGTGGACTAGCGGGGGTAAATGAGCAGTTCTTC. The chain joins TRBV6-5 to TRBJ2-1; 13 nucleotides line up with TRBD2. Germline V lookup: CDR1 MNHEY, CDR2 SVGAGI. With V trimmed by 5 bases and J by 7 bases, 2 bases remained unmatched. The CDR3 contains 14 residues.

The rearrangement links TRBV12-3 or TRBV12-4 to TRBJ2-1; the D gene is possibly TRBD2 (5 bases). V lost 4 bases, J lost 9 bases, and 10 bases lay in between. The CDR3 contains 12 residues. CDR3 sequence (DNA): TGTGCCAGCAGTTCCGGGGTCGTTGAGCAGTTCTTC. It specifies CASSSGVVEQFF.

In its sample, this clonotype was seen many times. This sequence joins TRBV10-3 and TRBJ1-4; D is uncertain. Trimming cost V 3 bases and J 4 bases, with 9 bases left between them. The CDR3 runs 14 residues. In germline, CDR1 is ENHRY, CDR2 SYGVKD. This CDR3 reads CAISEAGDNEKLFF. Here the CDR3 DNA reads TGTGCCATCAGTGAAGCGGGAGATAATGAAAAACTGTTTTTT.

This sequence joins TRBV5-1 and TRBJ2-2; a possible D gene is TRBD2 (5 bases). The ends were cut back, 4 bases at V and 7 bases at J, with 11 bases in the middle. The CDR3 runs to 13 residues. Germline CDR1 and CDR2: SGHRS and YFSETQ. CDR3 loop: CASSPGSRGELFF. The CDR3 coding sequence is TGCGCCAGCAGCCCTGGGAGTCGCGGGGAGCTGTTTTTT.

This chain joins TRBV3-1 and TRBJ2-2; 9 positions agree with TRBD1. The CDR3 has 16 amino acids. Germline-derived CDR1 and CDR2 are LGHDT and YNNKEL (reference sequence). V shed 5 bases and J 2 bases; nucleotides not matched to a gene: 6. The CDR3 sequence is CASSSGQGLNTGELFF. In nucleotides, the CDR3 is TGTGCCAGCAGCTCGGGACAGGGCCTTAACACCGGGGAGCTGTTTTTT. The variable domain in full, completed from reference TRBV3-1 and TRBJ2-2, reads DTAVSQTPKYLVTQMGNDKSIKCEQNLGHDTMYWYKQDSKKFLKIMFSYNNKELIINETVPNRFSPKSPDKAHLNLHINSLELGDSAVYFCASSSGQGLNTGELFFGEGSRLTVL.

V is TRBV20-1 and J is TRBJ2-5; 13 bases match TRBD2. The better agreement between TRBJ2-7 and the DNA end casts doubt on the J call. CDR3 length: 17 amino acids. Germline V gives CDR1 DFQATT, CDR2 SNEGSKA (reference sequence). The CDR3 region is CSARARSGLAGAYEQYF. CDR3 DNA sequence: TGCAGTGCTAGGGCGCGTTCTGGACTAGCGGGGGCCTACGAGCAGTACTTC.

This clonotype was seen a handful of times. This chain joins TRBV29-1 and TRBJ1-5, with TRBD1 matching over 12 bases. V gave up 5 bases and J gave up 0 bases; unmatched junction bases: 17. Germline values: CDR1 SQVTM, CDR2 ANQGSEA. This CDR3 is built from 20 residues. The CDR3 here is CSVKVCSGTGGYNSNQPQHF. The CDR3 DNA is TGCAGCGTTAAAGTATGTTCCGGGACAGGGGGCTATAATAGCAATCAGCCCCAGCATTTT. Based on the CDR3 plus reference TRBV29-1 and TRBJ1-5, the full variable domain is SAVISQKPSRDICQRGTSLTIQCQVDSQVTMMFWYRQQPGQSLTLIATANQGSEATYESGFVIDKFPISRPNLTFSTLTVSNMSPEDSSIYLCSVKVCSGTGGYNSNQPQHFGDGTRLSIL.